This T cell receptor (beta chain) was profiled in a study of T cells in localized non-small cell lung cancer. Study results and limitations: Uninvolved neighboring lung showed the greatest T cell clonality, exceeding tumor. Researchers found a median about 53 of the top 100 tumor clones in adjacent lung. Greater blood T cell density accompanied longer overall survival. Only one tumor region was sequenced, so heterogeneity remains possible.

Profiled with immunoSEQ multiplex PCR; TCRdb holds only in-frame clones, not every one. The table includes 50,000 or so clones, about 78% detected once. A word on this clone: Its antigen is unknown.

The sequence came from a woman aged 35-70 years with stage II lung adenocarcinoma. Sequencing used PBMCs, obtained before any cancer treatment.

CDR3 bases: TGTGCCATCAGTGAGTCGGAGGGCGGGGAGCTGTTTTTT. Protein: CAISESEGGELFF. The genes are TRBV10-3 and TRBJ2-2, with D possibly being TRBD2 (6 bases). V lost 0 bases and J 7 bases, leaving 6 bases between the germline ends. Germline CDR1 reads ENHRY; CDR2 reads SYGVKD. There are 13 residues in the CDR3.